The clone carrying this T cell receptor (beta chain) was found many times. Its antigen is still unknown. From the RACE reads, TCRdb called clonotypes with MiXCR, one entry per CDR3 protein. Of more than 85,000 distinct CDR3 sequences listed, roughly 10% are singletons. This sample was included in a study of human T cells and chemical hapten exposure. About the study: All through the approximately 22-week study, the scalp of each patient received diphenylcyclopropenone doses weekly. Study-wide results and caveats: With alopecia, donors may have immune responses unlike healthy people's.

As to time point: patch test 2, 6 weeks after DPC sensitization. Treatment denoted: therapeutic diphenylcyclopropenone sensitization with weekly scalp DPC. The receptor comes from a middle-aged woman with alopecia areata. Some clones in this sample may be carry-over from other donors' samples. The source material was whole blood, sampled in connection with sensitization to the hapten diphenylcyclopropenone (DPC).

CDR3 nucleotides: TGCAGTGCTGGAACTAGCGGCGGGAAGACCCAGTACTTC. As protein: CSAGTSGGKTQYF. This chain links TRBV20-1 with TRBJ2-5; TRBD2 matches at 8 bases. Looked up from germline, CDR1 is DFQATT and CDR2 is SNEGSKA (reference sequence). The CDR3 runs to 13 residues. J was trimmed by 6 bases and V by 5 bases; bases with no gene match: 8.